At least ten counts were recorded for the clone carrying this TCR beta chain. Its target is unknown. As handled by the study authors: Researchers built a distant-metastasis classifier for papillary thyroid cancer that drew on CDR3 differences across clinicopathological groups. TCRdb reprocessed the PCR reads using MiXCR. The V and J calls shown here were made by TCRdb, not taken from the authors' results. The sample has 20,000 or so clones, about 16% seen once. The CDR3 covers 16 residues. CDR1 is SGHAT and CDR2 is FQDESV in the germline V gene (reference sequence). J gave up 2 bases and V 1 base, and 7 bases lay outside the gene matches. This sample is part of a study of metastatic and nonmetastatic thyroid tumors. Study details: Across peripheral blood and tumor or nodule tissue samples taken from malignant and benign thyroid patients, the repertoires were compared with one another.

None of the patients had undergone any treatment ahead of thyroid surgery. Study-wide results and caveats: It was reported that TCR beta diversity was significantly higher in malignant thyroid tumors than benign nodules, in blood and tumor.

This clonotype originated in a female donor with papillary thyroid cancer or a benign thyroid nodule (not recorded which). Some clones in this sample may be carry-over from other donors' samples. J is TRBJ1-2 and V is TRBV11-1; 7 positions agree with TRBD1. Sequenced sample: tumor tissue. Here the CDR3 DNA reads TGTGCCAGCAGCTTAGAGGTGACAGGGCGAAACTATGGCTACACCTTC. Its protein is CASSLEVTGRNYGYTF.